A selection of T cell receptor beta chains follows, all from one sample in a study of regulatory T cells in long-lasting Graves disease. TCRdb reprocessed the multiplex PCR reads with MiXCR, giving one entry per CDR3 protein. The table shows roughly 360,000 distinct CDR3 sequences, with 12% occurring only once. This same sample was also taken into another study, of T cells in Graves' hyperthyroidism and ophthalmopathy.

Material: peripheral blood mononuclear cells (PBMCs), obtained at new diagnosis, from a patient treated with antithyroid drugs. The receptors here all came from a woman aged 18 to 35 with Graves disease. Each CDR3 is given with its conserved first and last residue. A D gene is named only where the DNA matches it firmly. Clone size is not always given. Where it is, it says once, few, many or a class for expanded clones.

TRBV6-2/TRBV6-3	TRBD2	many	TRBJ2-7	TGTGCCAGCAGTTACCAATCACTAGCGCGGGAGCAGTACTTC	CASSYQSLAREQYF
TRBV20-1	-	-	TRBJ1-1	TGCAGTGCTACCAGCAACACTGAAGCTTTCTTT	CSATSNTEAFF
TRBV19	-	once	TRBJ2-3	TGTGCCAGTAGGAGGAATGGGGGGACAGATACGCAGTATTTT	CASRRNGGTDTQYF
TRBV2	-	many	TRBJ1-5	TGTGCCAGCAGTGAAGATATAGGGGCTAACAATCAGCCCCAGCATTTT	CASSEDIGANNQPQHF
TRBV12-3/TRBV12-4	-	many	TRBJ1-5	TGTGCCAGCAGTTTTTCCCTCGGGGGCGGCAATCAGCCCCAGCATTTT	CASSFSLGGGNQPQHF
TRBV2	-	few	TRBJ2-2	TGTGCCAGCAGCGACAGCACCGGGGAGCTGTTTTTT	CASSDSTGELFF
TRBV9	TRBD2	-	TRBJ2-2	TGTGCCAGCAGCGCGTTGGGACTAGCGGGAGGTACCGGGGAGCTGTTTTTT	CASSALGLAGGTGELFF
TRBV20-1	TRBD1	many	TRBJ1-1	TGCAGTGCCAGTAGACAGGGCACTGAAGCTTTCTTT	CSASRQGTEAFF
TRBV20-1	TRBD2	many	TRBJ2-1	TGCAGTGCTAGAGATGTGTCTAGCGGGGGCCCCTTGAATGAGCAGTTCTTC	CSARDVSSGGPLNEQFF
TRBV6-2/TRBV6-3	-	many	TRBJ1-4	TGTGCCAGCAGTTACTCCGGGACGGGGAATGAAAAACTGTTTTTT	CASSYSGTGNEKLFF
TRBV30	-	-	TRBJ1-2	TGTGCCTGGAGTGTACTGCCGGATTATGGCTACACCTTC	CAWSVLPDYGYTF
TRBV7-9	TRBD1	-	TRBJ1-3	TGTGCCAGCAGCCCTCGGACAGGGAGGTTTATTGGAAACACCATATATTTT	CASSPRTGRFIGNTIYF
TRBV7-9	TRBD1	many	TRBJ2-7	TGTGCCAGCAGCCGGGACAGTTATTCCTACGAGCAGTACTTC	CASSRDSYSYEQYF
TRBV29-1	-	many	TRBJ2-3	TGCAGCGTTGAAACCGAGACTAGGGAATACACAGATACGCAGTATTTT	CSVETETREYTDTQYF
TRBV6-1	-	many	TRBJ2-5	TGTGCCAGCGGGAAGGGACGAGAGACCCAGTACTTC	CASGKGRETQYF
TRBV13	-	many	TRBJ1-1	TGTGCCAGCAGCGCTGATGTGACCACTGAAGCTTTCTTT	CASSADVTTEAFF
TRBV25-1	TRBD2	-	TRBJ2-1	TGTGCCAGCAGTGAATTAAGCGGGAGAATCCTCAATGAGCAGTTCTTC	CASSELSGRILNEQFF
TRBV6-2/TRBV6-3	-	many	TRBJ1-1	TGTGCCAGCAGTTACCGGACACCGAACACTGAAGCTTTCTTT	CASSYRTPNTEAFF
TRBV27	-	many	TRBJ1-2	TGTGCCAGCATGGGGGGCTACTATGGCTACACCTTC	CASMGGYYGYTF
TRBV29-1	-	-	TRBJ1-1	TGCAGCGTTGTGAGGGGAAGGCGGACTGAAGCTTTCTTT	CSVVRGRRTEAFF
TRBV7-2	-	many	TRBJ2-3	TGTGCCAGCAGCTTGCTTAGCGACAAAGATACGCAGTATTTT	CASSLLSDKDTQYF
TRBV7-6	-	-	TRBJ2-1	TGTGCCAGCAGCGGCCACAGATTAAATTTTAATGAGCAGTTCTTC	CASSGHRLNFNEQFF
TRBV2	-	many	TRBJ1-3	TGTGCCAGCAGTACAGGGTCTGGAAACACCATATATTTT	CASSTGSGNTIYF
TRBV27	-	few	TRBJ1-2	TGTGCCAGCAGTTTATCGTATGGCTATGGCTACACCTTC	CASSLSYGYGYTF
TRBV18	TRBD1	many	TRBJ1-2	TGTGCCAGCTCTCCCGGGACAGACTTATCGGGCTACACCTTC	CASSPGTDLSGYTF
TRBV7-9	TRBD1	many	TRBJ2-5	TGTGCCAGCAGCGACAGGGACAGGGCGGAGACCCAGTACTTC	CASSDRDRAETQYF
TRBV7-9	TRBD2	few	TRBJ2-1	TGTGCCAGCAGGACTAGCGGGTTTCATGAGCAGTTCTTC	CASRTSGFHEQFF
TRBV10-3	-	many	TRBJ1-1	TGTGCCATCAGTGATTTCGGCAGGGAAGCTTTCTTT	CAISDFGREAFF
TRBV7-6	-	many	TRBJ2-7	TGTGCCAGCAGCTTATTTGCAGCGCCACCCTCCTACGAGCAGTACTTC	CASSLFAAPPSYEQYF
TRBV7-2	TRBD1	many	TRBJ2-3	TGTGCCAGCAGCCGGGACAGCCCAGATACGCAGTATTTT	CASSRDSPDTQYF
TRBV6-1	-	many	TRBJ2-1	TGTGCCAGCGGGGCAGGCGGAACCTACAATGAGCAGTTCTTC	CASGAGGTYNEQFF
TRBV11-2	-	many	TRBJ2-7	TGTGCCAGCAGCTTGGGGTTGGGGTTGGGCGAGCAGTACTTC	CASSLGLGLGEQYF
TRBV5-4	-	-	TRBJ2-3	TGTGCCAGCACCTCCCACATTACAGATACGCAGTATTTT	CASTSHITDTQYF
TRBV5-1	TRBD2	many	TRBJ2-5	TGCGCCAGCAGCAGCGGACTAGCGGGGGTAGAGACCCAGTACTTC	CASSSGLAGVETQYF
TRBV20-1	-	many	TRBJ2-1	TGCAGTGCTAGAGAGGGCAGCTTCTACAATGAGCAGTTCTTC	CSAREGSFYNEQFF
TRBV18	-	many	TRBJ2-7	TGTGCCAGCTCACCGGGGATGGGGTACTACGAGCAGTACTTC	CASSPGMGYYEQYF
TRBV7-6	TRBD1	-	TRBJ1-4	TGTGCCAGCAGCTTAGGGGGACAGGCGACAAGAAAACTGTTTTTT	CASSLGGQATRKLFF
TRBV15	TRBD1	few	TRBJ1-2	TGTGCCACCAGCCCAGCGGGACAGGGACTCACGTTC	CATSPAGQGLTF
TRBV5-1	TRBD2	-	TRBJ2-2	TGCGCCAGCAGCTTACTAGCGGGGGTCACCGGGGAGCTGTTTTTT	CASSLLAGVTGELFF
TRBV4-3	TRBD2	-	TRBJ2-7	TGCGCCAGCAGCCCGGACAGCGGACTAGCTTACGAGCAGTACTTC	CASSPDSGLAYEQYF
TRBV11-1	-	many	TRBJ2-5	TGTGCCAGCAGCTCGGACCTAACAGAGACCCAGTACTTC	CASSSDLTETQYF
TRBV5-1	-	many	TRBJ2-5	TGCGCCAGCAGCCTGAACCAAGAGACCCAGTACTTC	CASSLNQETQYF
TRBV20-1	TRBD1	-	TRBJ2-1	TGCAGTGCTAGGATCAGGGGGTATCTCAATGAGCAGTTCTTC	CSARIRGYLNEQFF
TRBV12-3/TRBV12-4	-	many	TRBJ2-7	TGTGCCAGCAGTTTCGCGGGCCTATACGAGCAGTACTTC	CASSFAGLYEQYF
TRBV20-1	-	few	TRBJ1-3	TGCAGTGCTAGAGTGCGGAAAACTCGTGGAAACACCATATATTTT	CSARVRKTRGNTIYF